Following are 27 T cell receptor beta chains from one sample sequenced in a study of blood T cells in healthy people across ages. A J-beta primer mix and a sample-barcoded 5' primer were used in a second PCR of about 7 to 12 cycles. TCRdb reprocessed the 5' RACE reads via MiXCR and lists one record per CDR3 protein. The sample carries around 1.5 million distinct CDR3 sequences, about 32% recorded once. The sequencing sample was made of blood. The receptors here all came from a woman aged 25-40 years in good health.

The genes are TRBV6-6 and TRBJ1-3; TRBD1 is a possible D gene (6 bases). The CDR3 extends over 16 amino acids. Per germline, CDR1 MNHNY and CDR2 SVGAGI (reference sequence). Trimming stripped 6 bases from V and 2 bases from J, with 17 bases between. CDR3 nucleotides: TGTGCCAGCAGCCCCGACAGGAGAGACCCTGGAAACACCATATATTTT. Its protein product is CASSPDRRDPGNTIYF.

In this sample, this clonotype turned up a few times. The genes are TRBV18 and TRBJ2-5, with 10 bases aligning to TRBD2. The trim removed 4 bases at V and 5 bases at J, leaving 7 bases unmatched. Germline CDR1 and CDR2: KGHSH and LQKENI. This CDR3 is 15 amino acids long. CDR3 coding DNA: TGTGCCAGCTCACAATCAACTAGCGGGAAGGAGACCCAGTACTTC. This gives the protein CASSQSTSGKETQYF.

The chain links TRBV10-2 to TRBJ2-1; TRBD2 matches 10 bases. The CDR3 has 14 amino acids. V lost 6 bases to trimming and J lost 9 bases; unmatched junction nucleotides: 8. The V gene's germline CDR1 is WSHSY and CDR2 SAAADI. CDR3 bases: TGCGCCAGCAGACTAGCGGGGTTTGGCAGTGAGCAGTTCTTC. Its translation is CASRLAGFGSEQFF.

The table lists this clonotype with a few counts. A much larger clone differs by one base, so this may be a read error. The chain links TRBV3-1 to TRBJ1-1, with no clear D. V was cut by 3 bases and J by 7 bases, with 12 bases left in between. The germline gives CDR1 LGHDT, CDR2 YNNKEL (reference sequence). The CDR3 loop spans 13 amino acids. CDR3 sequence reads: CASSQGRYIEAFF. As DNA, the CDR3 is TGTGCCAGCAGCCAGGGGAGGTACATTGAAGCTTTCTTT.

The rearrangement links TRBV20-1 to TRBJ1-5; unclear D gene. Germline-derived CDR1 and CDR2 are DFQATT and SNEGSKA (reference sequence). CDR3 length: 13 residues. The V end was cut by 5 bases, the J end by 6 bases, with 14 bases between. CDR3 bases: TGCAGTGCTGTCTGGGCAGGTAGTCAGCCCCAGCATTTT. The encoded protein is CSAVWAGSQPQHF.

This chain links TRBV6-4 with TRBJ2-2; D ambiguous. The CDR3 covers 15 residues. V lost 0 bases and J 2 bases, leaving 7 bases between the germline ends. Germline loops: CDR1 MRHNA, CDR2 SNTAGT. The CDR3 protein is CASSDSYRNTGELFF. For the CDR3, the DNA is TGTGCCAGCAGTGACTCTTACAGAAACACCGGGGAGCTGTTTTTT.

This clonotype has a handful of counts. This sequence joins TRBV10-3 and TRBJ1-5, with TRBD1 identical over 8 bases. The CDR3 runs 12 residues. Per germline, CDR1 ENHRY and CDR2 SYGVKD. Trimming at V came to 11 bases and at J to 5 bases, leaving 5 bases not matched to a gene. CDR3 sequence (DNA): TGTGCCGTCGGACAGGGAGATCAGCCCCAGCATTTT. Translating gives CAVGQGDQPQHF.

The V gene is TRBV19, the J gene TRBJ1-5, with D possibly matching TRBD1 (5 bases). CDR1 is LNHDA and CDR2 is SQIVND in the germline V gene (reference sequence). This CDR3 has 15 amino acids. Trimming pared 7 bases from V and 3 bases from J, leaving 16 bases between. Written as DNA, the CDR3 is TGTGCCAGTAACGAACGCGACAGAGACAATCAGCCCCAGCATTTT. Protein product: CASNERDRDNQPQHF.

This clonotype has only a few counts. This chain joins TRBV20-1 and TRBJ2-1, with TRBD2 matching 9 bases. The trim removed 0 bases at V and 0 bases at J, leaving 6 bases unmatched. Germline CDR1 reads DFQATT; CDR2 reads SNEGSKA (reference sequence). The CDR3 totals 17 residues. The CDR3 coding sequence is TGCAGTGCTAGAGACAGCAGCGGGGGGAGCTCCTACAATGAGCAGTTCTTC. This sequence encodes CSARDSSGGSSYNEQFF.

This clonotype was seen at least ten times. CDR3 DNA sequence: TGCGCCAGCAGCCAAGACTCAGAAAGGGGTAACACCTTC. Amino acids: CASSQDSERGNTF. The chain joins TRBV4-1 to TRBJ1-2; possible D gene TRBD1, 5 bases. The V and J ends lost 0 bases and 12 bases respectively, with 14 bases between them. Germline CDR1 reads MGHRA; CDR2 reads YSYEKL. This CDR3 has 13 amino acids.

This clonotype was seen many times. The V and J genes are TRBV27 and TRBJ2-7; D uncertain. Germline V gene data show CDR1 as MNHEY and CDR2 as SMNVEV (reference sequence). The V and J ends lost 5 bases and 1 base respectively, with 12 bases between them. The CDR3 is made up of 14 amino acids. The CDR3 DNA reads TGTGCCAGCAGTCCTGGTTGGGGTTCCTACGAGCAGTACTTC. Translation: CASSPGWGSYEQYF.

The J gene is TRBJ2-2, the V gene TRBV5-7; D remains ambiguous. TRBV5-7 counts as an open reading frame of uncertain function. Trimming removed 5 bases from V and 5 bases from J, with 16 bases in between. The CDR3 sequence is 15 residues long. The CDR3 loop is CASSIILSSTGELFF. CDR3 coding DNA: TGTGCCAGCAGTATTATCCTATCCTCGACCGGGGAGCTGTTTTTT.

This clonotype appeared a single time. A much more abundant neighbour one base away suggests this may be a read error. The chain combines TRBV4-1 with TRBJ2-7; D not certain. CDR3 length: 18 amino acids. Germline V gives CDR1 MGHRA, CDR2 YSYEKL. With 4 bases removed from V and 2 bases from J, the gap between germline ends came to 24 bases. As DNA, the CDR3 is TGCGCCAGCAGCCGAGAGTCTGGGATCGCGGAGATTACCTACGAGCAGTACTTC. The encoded protein is CASSRESGIAEITYEQYF.

The sample holds a few counts of this clonotype. The chain has TRBV4-2 and TRBJ2-5; D is undetermined. This CDR3 has 15 residues. V shed 0 bases and J shed 0 bases, with 8 bases lying between them. Germline CDR1 reads LGHNA; CDR2 reads YNFKEQ. The CDR3, as DNA: TGTGCCAGCAGCCAAGATTGGGCTAACCAAGAGACCCAGTACTTC. It encodes CASSQDWANQETQYF.

Turning to this clonotype: One end of the junction fails to match germline, which may point to a read error. The chain carries TRBV5-1 and TRBJ2-3; 9 nucleotides agree with TRBD2. The CDR3 is 17 residues long. Looked up from germline, CDR1 is SGHRS and CDR2 is YFSETQ. CDR3 sequence (DNA): TGCGCCGGCAGCTTGGCCCCGCGGGGGGGTGCGGGAGATACGCAGTATTTT. Amino acid sequence: CAGSLAPRGGAGDTQYF.

The rearrangement links TRBV4-2 to TRBJ2-5; the D gene is possibly TRBD2 (6 bases). V was shortened by 0 bases and J by 4 bases, with 15 bases between the two germline ends. CDR1 is LGHNA and CDR2 is YNFKEQ in the germline V gene. The length of the CDR3 is 16 residues. The CDR3 nucleotides are TGTGCCAGCAGCCAAGAGGGGGGTCTAGCCCGAGAGACCCAGTACTTC. This encodes CASSQEGGLARETQYF.

This clonotype was recorded at least ten times. The gene calls are TRBV20-1 and TRBJ2-3; D gene unclear. Germline lookup yields CDR1 DFQATT and CDR2 SNEGSKA (reference sequence). CDR3 length equals 13 residues. The V gene lost 6 bases and the J gene lost 5 bases, with 15 bases spanning the gap. CDR3 bases: TGCAGTGCCGGACCTCCCCCCAGAGATACGCAGTATTTT. Translation gives CSAGPPPRDTQYF.

This chain connects TRBV13 to TRBJ2-7; perhaps TRBD2 as D (6 bases). V was clipped by 4 bases and J by 0 bases, with 10 bases between them. Germline loops: CDR1 PRHDT, CDR2 FYEKMQ (reference sequence). This CDR3 is built from 14 residues. CDR3 region: CASSSGVPSYEQYF. The CDR3 region has the DNA TGTGCCAGCAGCTCGGGGGTACCCTCCTACGAGCAGTACTTC.

This chain connects TRBV6-6 to TRBJ1-2; TRBD1 is a possible D gene (5 bases). Germline values: CDR1 MNHNY, CDR2 SVGAGI (reference sequence). V was cut by 5 bases and J by 6 bases, with 10 bases left in between. The CDR3 spans 12 residues. CDR3 sequence (DNA): TGTGCCAGCAGTAAACAGGTTGATGGCTACACCTTC. Amino acid sequence: CASSKQVDGYTF.

This sequence joins TRBV20-1 and TRBJ2-2, with D possibly TRBD2 on 6 matching bases. The V end lost 3 bases, the J end lost 4 bases, and 9 bases lay between the germline ends. This CDR3 has 13 amino acids. The germline V gene encodes CDR1 DFQATT and CDR2 SNEGSKA (reference sequence). This CDR3 is CSARRRGTGELFF. For the CDR3, the DNA is TGCAGTGCTAGGAGGCGGGGCACCGGGGAGCTGTTTTTT.

This clonotype was seen more than once but under ten times. The V gene is TRBV5-1, the J gene TRBJ2-3, with D tentatively TRBD2 (5 bases). CDR1 is SGHRS and CDR2 is YFSETQ in the germline V gene. Trimming cost V 0 bases and J 2 bases, with 10 bases left between them. The CDR3 is 15 residues long. The CDR3 DNA sequence: TGCGCCAGCAGCTTGGGAGGGAGCCCCACAGATACGCAGTATTTT. This encodes CASSLGGSPTDTQYF.

In its sample, this clonotype was seen a few times. V usage is TRBV18 and J usage is TRBJ1-6; the D gene is possibly TRBD1 (5 bases). Germline assignment: CDR1 KGHSH and CDR2 LQKENI. This CDR3 region has 16 residues. V was shortened by 1 base and J by 10 bases, with 17 bases between the two germline ends. As DNA, the CDR3 is TGTGCCAGCTCACCACGACAGCAATCCTCGGGATCACCCCTCCACTTT. Protein product: CASSPRQQSSGSPLHF.

This chain connects TRBV3-1 to TRBJ1-1, with D tentatively TRBD1 (6 bases). V shed 3 bases and J shed 8 bases, with 10 bases lying between them. Germline lookup yields CDR1 LGHDT and CDR2 YNNKEL (reference sequence). This CDR3 is built from 12 residues. CDR3 amino acids: CASSHSTGEAFF. Here the CDR3 DNA reads TGTGCCAGCAGCCATTCAACAGGGGAAGCTTTCTTT.

The chain couples TRBV27 to TRBJ2-1; 7 positions agree with TRBD2. Trimming cost V 10 bases and J 4 bases; bases outside gene matches: 13. Germline V gene data show CDR1 as MNHEY and CDR2 as SMNVEV (reference sequence). This CDR3 has 15 residues. The CDR3 reads CATTPGLTPYNEQFF. For the CDR3, the DNA is TGTGCCACCACCCCGGGACTAACGCCGTACAATGAGCAGTTCTTC.

This sequence joins TRBV5-1 and TRBJ1-1; D unresolved. The CDR3 totals 13 residues. Between the trimmed V and J ends, which lost 1 base and 4 bases, there was a span of 8 bases. The germline gives CDR1 SGHRS, CDR2 YFSETQ. CDR3 protein: CASSLNSSTEAFF. CDR3 in DNA: TGCGCCAGCAGCTTGAACAGTAGCACTGAAGCTTTCTTT.

V usage is TRBV5-1 and J usage is TRBJ1-1; D is undetermined. This CDR3 has 14 amino acids. V dropped 4 bases and J dropped 4 bases, with 14 bases sitting between them. Germline-derived CDR1 and CDR2 are SGHRS and YFSETQ. CDR3 residues: CASSPSGLPTEAFF. The DNA for the CDR3 is TGCGCCAGCAGCCCTTCCGGACTGCCCACTGAAGCTTTCTTT.

The rearrangement joins TRBV6-5 to TRBJ2-1; possibly TRBD2 for D (5 bases). This CDR3 region has 12 residues. The V gene's germline CDR1 is MNHEY and CDR2 SVGAGI. The ends were cut back, 3 bases at V and 9 bases at J, with 9 bases in the middle. This chain's CDR3 is CASSYNRGEQFF. In nucleotides, the CDR3 is TGTGCCAGCAGTTATAACCGGGGTGAGCAGTTCTTC.